A selection of T cell receptor beta chains follows, all from one sample in a study of cytomegalovirus exposure and HLA in healthy donors. Sequenced by immunoSEQ multiplex PCR; TCRdb stores in-frame clones only, minus some. The sample consists of about 190,000 clones, over 70% of them appearing once. What was sequenced was PBMCs. The receptors shown here come from a man aged 50 to 59 in good health and CMV-seronegative. The CDR3 runs from the conserved cysteine through the conserved F or W. D genes are given only for firm matches. Rows may omit the clone size; those that give it use once, few, many or a size class.

TRBJ2-2,.,.,TRBV5-1,CASSLGQSNTGELFF,TGCGCCAGCAGCTTGGGACAGTCAAACACCGGGGAGCTGTTTTTT
TRBJ2-7,.,.,TRBV27,CASSPTGNTYEQYF,TGTGCCAGCAGTCCCACCGGGAACACCTACGAGCAGTACTTC
TRBJ2-1,.,.,TRBV18,CASSPAQTVPYNEQFF,TGTGCCAGCTCACCAGCGCAGACAGTGCCTTACAATGAGCAGTTCTTC
TRBJ1-3,.,few,TRBV7-8,CASSQRIENTIYF,TGTGCCAGCAGCCAGCGGATCGAAAACACCATATATTTT
TRBJ1-4,.,few,TRBV25-1,CASSDRGQLGNEKLFF,TGTGCCAGCAGTGACCGGGGACAATTGGGGAATGAAAAACTGTTTTTT
TRBJ1-1,TRBD1,few,TRBV7-2,CASSFTGATEAFF,TGTGCCAGCAGCTTTACAGGGGCCACTGAAGCTTTCTTT
TRBJ1-2,TRBD1,.,TRBV5-1,CASSPGQGPTGGYTF,TGCGCCAGCAGCCCGGGACAGGGGCCGACCGGAGGCTACACCTTC
TRBJ1-6,TRBD1,few,TRBV7-2,CASSLLTGGRSPLHF,TGTGCCAGCAGCTTATTAACAGGGGGCCGGTCACCCCTCCACTTT
TRBJ2-5,TRBD1,.,TRBV5-5,CASSSQGALKETQYF,TGTGCCAGCAGCTCCCAGGGGGCCCTAAAAGAGACCCAGTACTTC
TRBJ2-5,.,.,TRBV5-1,CASSSGQKRTQYF,TGCGCCAGCAGCTCAGGACAGAAGAGAACCCAGTACTTC
TRBJ2-5,TRBD2,.,TRBV27,CASSSGGRETQYF,TGTGCCAGCAGTTCGGGGGGGCGAGAGACCCAGTACTTC
TRBJ2-7,TRBD1,few,TRBV15,CATSRVSQGSYEQYF,TGTGCCACCAGCAGAGTGTCACAGGGGAGTTACGAGCAGTACTTC